The rows below give T cell receptor beta chains drawn from one sample of a study of regulatory T cells in long-lasting Graves disease. TCRdb redid the calling of the multiplex PCR reads with MiXCR, one entry per CDR3 protein. This sample yields roughly 300,000 distinct CDR3 sequences, of which roughly 21% are seen a single time; 29% belongs to the top ten. The source was peripheral blood mononuclear cells (PBMCs), collected when the disease was refractory, from a patient treated with antithyroid drugs. The source of these receptors is a female donor with Graves disease. The CDR3 runs from the conserved cysteine through the conserved F or W. Not all rows give a size; the values are once, few, many and, for expanded clones, a class.

j_call clone_size v_call cdr3_aa
TRBJ2-7 few TRBV28 CASNLGWNEQYF
TRBJ1-5 many TRBV20-1 CSARTGDSNQPQHF
TRBJ2-5 NA TRBV11-2 CASSWTSGSLETQYF
TRBJ2-7 many TRBV27 CASSLSGTGVYEQYF
TRBJ1-1 many TRBV28 CASSFFPIATEAFF
TRBJ2-6 NA TRBV9 CASSFGTDSSGANVLTF
TRBJ1-2 many TRBV6-1 CASSIKPQGARNYGYTF
TRBJ2-3 NA TRBV20-1 CSAPPGGDISTDTQYF
TRBJ2-7 many TRBV20-1 CSASRGGTFYEQYF
TRBJ1-4 many TRBV10-3 CAISESGAGEKLFF
TRBJ2-2 few TRBV30 CAWSSGGELFF
TRBJ2-3 few TRBV12-3/TRBV12-4 CASSFKVRGDTQYF
TRBJ1-6 NA TRBV4-1 CASSQGDRDGNNSPLHF
TRBJ2-3 NA TRBV20-1 CSAVRREVTDTQYF
TRBJ1-4 many TRBV30 CAWSRDRGSFTNEKLFF
TRBJ1-1 many TRBV5-1 CASSPQESLNTEAFF
TRBJ1-2 many TRBV7-2 CASSPGHARNYGYTF
TRBJ2-2 NA TRBV7-8 CASSLGGTSGRGTGELFF
TRBJ2-7 many TRBV2 CASLLEGLADEQYF
TRBJ1-4 NA TRBV4-3 CASSQGQGINEKLFF
TRBJ2-5 many TRBV12-3/TRBV12-4 CASSLGSSGRAQETQYF
TRBJ1-2 many TRBV24-1 CATSDRGMAPLSGGYTF
TRBJ2-1 few TRBV12-3/TRBV12-4 CASSRPSGGRLGEQFF
TRBJ2-7 many TRBV20-1 CSARGGTYEQYF
TRBJ2-5 few TRBV27 CASSPWVGTQYF
TRBJ2-7 many TRBV6-1 CASTKGATGASYEQYF
TRBJ1-1 few TRBV5-6 CASSLGPKNTEAFF
TRBJ2-3 few TRBV4-1 CASSDYQFPGTDTQYF
TRBJ2-2 NA TRBV29-1 CSGKGETGELFF
TRBJ1-6 few TRBV19 CASSPRDPSPLHF
TRBJ1-2 NA TRBV7-2 CASSLAAPPNGYTF
TRBJ2-5 NA TRBV5-1 CASSLADPQETQYF
TRBJ1-4 few TRBV4-1 CASSLVRTATNEKLFF
TRBJ1-2 many TRBV20-1 CTPHTGRGGGYTF
TRBJ1-5 many TRBV28 CASSYRLRGRGQPQHF
TRBJ2-2 many TRBV12-3/TRBV12-4 CASSPIAGELFF
TRBJ1-1 many TRBV15 CATSRDLGGKGTEAFF
TRBJ2-7 NA TRBV15 CATSPRTGKRYEQYF
TRBJ2-5 many TRBV3-1 CASSQSLGRGRETQYF
TRBJ2-7 few TRBV7-9 CASSPTGYREGEQYF
TRBJ1-4 many TRBV7-2 CASSLAAGSHEKLFF
TRBJ2-7 many TRBV5-1 CASSLDSASSSYEQYF
TRBJ1-2 NA TRBV5-5 CASSQRSGDGYTF
TRBJ2-7 many TRBV30 CAWSETSGYEQYF
TRBJ1-3 many TRBV12-3/TRBV12-4 CASSFVRGNTIYF
TRBJ1-5 many TRBV12-3/TRBV12-4 CASSTQGQPQHF
TRBJ1-5 many TRBV20-1 CSAGGHKGQPQHF
TRBJ1-2 many TRBV20-1 CSARMSGLGYTF
TRBJ2-5 many TRBV7-2 CASSSRNVGGIETQYF
TRBJ2-5 NA TRBV7-7 CASSLAGGRETQHF
TRBJ2-7 many TRBV6-1 CASRYDRLSYEQYF